The clone carrying this T cell receptor (beta chain) was found once. Its antigen is still unknown. Relative to the germline gene, one junction end is altered; a read error may explain this. The data were obtained in a study of graft-versus-host responses after intestinal transplantation. As for the study in general: The transplants performed in recipients were multivisceral, liver-intestinal, or isolated intestinal. All recipients got anti-thymocyte globulin induction, then tacrolimus and steroids for 2 to 4 years. Study outcomes and limitations: Recipient marrow contained GvH clones, some of which appeared first in ileum or blood. Early post-transplant declines in HvG were associated with peak levels of circulating GvH clones.

Germline V gene lookup returns CDR1 MNHNS and CDR2 SASEGT. This CDR3 is built from 13 residues. Using immunoSEQ multiplex PCR, the repertoire was profiled, and TCRdb retains in-frame clones only, with some absent. The data contain about 70,000 clones, over 75% of them seen just once; the ten biggest clones take up 0.35% to 0.5%. This chain links TRBV6-1 with TRBJ2-2, with a weak D call TRBD2 (6 bases). This specimen consisted of unstimulated CD4+ T cells sorted from spleen or lymph node cells, obtained before transplant. The TCR originated in a human donor who was the organ donor for an intestinal transplant. The CDR3, as DNA: TGTGCCAGCAGTGAAGAACCCACCGGGGGGCTGTTTTTT. It yields the protein CASSEEPTGGLFF.